These T cell receptor beta chains were read from a single sample in a study of beta chain features in type 1 diabetes. Assay used: immunoSEQ multiplex PCR; TCRdb lists only in-frame clones, some missing. There are 300,000 to 400,000 clones in the sample; around 9.7% occur only once, and more than 0.8% lies in the top ten. The sequenced sample was central memory CD4+ T cells from blood. Receptors originate from a man younger than 40 with type 1 diabetes. Both conserved end residues are part of each CDR3. The order of the fields is V gene, D gene, clone size, J gene, CDR3 length, CDR3 DNA, CDR3 protein. D genes are given only for firm matches. Clone size, where shown, is once, few, many, or a class for clones that have expanded.

TRBV4-3,TRBD1,NA,TRBJ1-2,15,TGCGCCAGCAGCTCCTTTCTTCAGGGGGCTCCTGGCTACACCTTC,CASSSFLQGAPGYTF
TRBV12-5,NA,NA,TRBJ2-7,18,TGTGCTAGTGATCATACAAGACCCTACAGGGACTATTCCTACGAGCAGTACTTC,CASDHTRPYRDYSYEQYF
TRBV28,TRBD2,few,TRBJ2-1,15,TGTGCCAGCAGTTTTTTAGCGGGGGGGCGCTATGAGCAGTTCTTC,CASSFLAGGRYEQFF
TRBV5-6,TRBD1,many,TRBJ2-2,19,TGTGCCAGCAGCCGAAGACGGACAGGGGGAACCGCGAACACCGGGGAGCTGTTTTTT,CASSRRRTGGTANTGELFF
TRBV23-1,NA,few,TRBJ2-7,13,TGCGCCAGCAGTCATCCCCCCAAGGAGAGGATATACTTC,CASSHPPKERIYF
TRBV5-4,NA,few,TRBJ2-2,13,TGTGCCAGCAGCCCGTCCCGGAGCGGGGAGCTGTTTTTT,CASSPSRSGELFF
TRBV27,NA,NA,TRBJ1-1,12,TGTGCCAGCAGTTTAATCGGGACCGGAGCTTTCTTT,CASSLIGTGAFF
TRBV5-1,NA,few,TRBJ1-1,11,TGCGCCAGCAGCCTTAACACTGAAGCTTTCTTT,CASSLNTEAFF
TRBV11-2,NA,few,TRBJ2-7,12,TGTGCCAGCAGCTCTGGTCCATACGAGCAGTACTTC,CASSSGPYEQYF
TRBV10-1,NA,few,TRBJ2-3,12,TGCGCCAGCAGTCCCAGCACAGATACGCAGTATTTT,CASSPSTDTQYF
TRBV7-2,NA,NA,TRBJ2-4,15,TGTGCCAGCAGCCTAGGGGGGGCGGATCTAAACATTCAGTACTTC,CASSLGGADLNIQYF
TRBV4-3,TRBD1,NA,TRBJ1-4,14,TGCGCCAGCAGCCAGGGACAGGGAGGTGAAAAACTGTTTTTT,CASSQGQGGEKLFF
TRBV23-1,TRBD1,few,TRBJ1-6,14,TGCGCCAGCAGCCAATGGGACAGCAATTCACCCCTCCACTTT,CASSQWDSNSPLHF
TRBV11-2,NA,NA,TRBJ2-4,17,TGTGCCAGCAGTCCAAAGTGGGCTTTCCTAGCCAAAAACATTCAGTACTTC,CASSPKWAFLAKNIQYF
TRBV7-2,NA,NA,TRBJ1-3,15,TGTGCCAGCAGCTTCGACTGGGACCCCGGGAACACCATATATTTT,CASSFDWDPGNTIYF
TRBV10-1,TRBD2,few,TRBJ2-3,13,TGCGCCAGCAGTGATTTAGCGGGTACTGCGCAGTATTTT,CASSDLAGTAQYF
TRBV10-3,NA,few,TRBJ2-7,13,TGTGCCATCAGTGGCCAGGGGTACTACGAGCAGTACTTC,CAISGQGYYEQYF